This section outlines one TCR beta chain sequence together with its context. Germline CDR1 SGDLS, CDR2 YYNGEE. The CDR3 spans 15 residues. Losses at the gene ends were 0 bases for V and 7 bases for J; bases not matched to a gene: 7. These data belong to a study of sequential checkpoint blockade in melanoma. On the study more broadly: First-line arms were nivolumab then ipilimumab, or the reverse, randomized 1:1. Each arm's sequence ended with maintenance nivolumab.

Sequencing used immunoSEQ multiplex PCR; TCRdb keeps in-frame clones, though not all of them. The table records about 5,700 clones, 70% to 90% of them present only once. Indicated treatment: randomized to nivolumab then ipilimumab (arm A) or the reverse (arm B). None of the patients previously received DNA-damaging chemotherapy. Live CD3+CD8+ CD19− CD56− cells were sorted from PBMCs. This clonotype was sampled from a human donor with melanoma. The sample was CD8+ T cells sorted from blood (inferred from file names), taken from a patient given nivolumab and ipilimumab in sequence. The chain joins TRBV9 to TRBJ2-4; TRBD2 aligns across 7 bases. The CDR3: CASSVGWGGLNIQYF. CDR3 coding DNA: TGTGCCAGCAGCGTAGGATGGGGGGGTTTGAACATTCAGTACTTC.